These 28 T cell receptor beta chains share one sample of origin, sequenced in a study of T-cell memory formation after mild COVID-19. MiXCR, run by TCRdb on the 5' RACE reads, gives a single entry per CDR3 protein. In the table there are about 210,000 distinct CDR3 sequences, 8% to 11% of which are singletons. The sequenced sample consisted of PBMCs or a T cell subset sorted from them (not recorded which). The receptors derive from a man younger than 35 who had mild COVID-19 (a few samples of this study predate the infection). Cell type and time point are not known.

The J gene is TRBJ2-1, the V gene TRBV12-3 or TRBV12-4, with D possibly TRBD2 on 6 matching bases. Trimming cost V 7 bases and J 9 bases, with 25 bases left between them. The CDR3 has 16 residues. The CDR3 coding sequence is TGTGCCAGCACCCCCCGGGACTTACCGCACTATAGTGAGCAGTTCTTC. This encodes CASTPRDLPHYSEQFF.

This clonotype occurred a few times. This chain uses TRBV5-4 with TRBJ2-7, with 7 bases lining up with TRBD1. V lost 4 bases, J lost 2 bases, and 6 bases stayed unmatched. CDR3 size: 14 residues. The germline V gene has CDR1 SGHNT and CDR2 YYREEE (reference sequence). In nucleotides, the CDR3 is TGTGCCAGCAGCGCTTTGACAGGGCCCTACGAGCAGTACGTC. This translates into CASSALTGPYEQYV.

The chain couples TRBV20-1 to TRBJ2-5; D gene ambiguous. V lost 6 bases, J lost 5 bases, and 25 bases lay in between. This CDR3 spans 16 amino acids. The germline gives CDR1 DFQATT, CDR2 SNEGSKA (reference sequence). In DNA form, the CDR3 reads TGCAGTGCGAAGAGGACCCCTCTTAGAGAAGGCGAGACCCAGTACTTC. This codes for CSAKRTPLREGETQYF.

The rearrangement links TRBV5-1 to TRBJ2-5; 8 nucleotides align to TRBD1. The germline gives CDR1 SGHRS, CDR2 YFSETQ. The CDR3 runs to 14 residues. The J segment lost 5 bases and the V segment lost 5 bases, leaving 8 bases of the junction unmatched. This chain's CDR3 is CASSWTGPGETQYF. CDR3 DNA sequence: TGCGCCAGCAGTTGGACAGGGCCGGGGGAGACCCAGTACTTC.

The DNA of the CDR3 is TGTGCCAGCAGTTACACGGGACTAGCGGGACCACAGACCCAGTACTTC. The encoded protein is CASSYTGLAGPQTQYF. J is TRBJ2-5 and V is TRBV6-5; TRBD2 aligns across 13 bases. V dropped 2 bases and J dropped 6; count of bases not matched to a gene: 6. The CDR3 contains 16 residues. CDR1 and CDR2 from the germline V gene are MNHEY and SVGAGI.

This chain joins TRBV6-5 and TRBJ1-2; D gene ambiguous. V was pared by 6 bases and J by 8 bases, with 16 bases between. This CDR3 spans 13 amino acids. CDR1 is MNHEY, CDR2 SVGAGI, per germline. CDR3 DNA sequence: TGTGCCAGCAGCTACACTCCGGAGGCAGGCTACACCTTC. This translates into CASSYTPEAGYTF.

DNA of the CDR3: TGTGCCAGCAGCTTAGCCGGCGGAACTTTTACAGATACGCAGTATTTT. The encoded protein is CASSLAGGTFTDTQYF. This chain connects TRBV7-9 to TRBJ2-3; D is uncertain. The germline gives CDR1 SEHNR, CDR2 FQNEAQ (reference sequence). The CDR3 runs to 16 residues. V dropped 0 bases and J dropped 3 bases, with 13 bases sitting between them.

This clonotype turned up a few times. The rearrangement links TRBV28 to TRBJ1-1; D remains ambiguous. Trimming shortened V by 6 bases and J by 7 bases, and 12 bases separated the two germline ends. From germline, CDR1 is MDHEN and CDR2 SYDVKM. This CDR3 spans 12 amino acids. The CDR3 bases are TGTGCCAGCAGCTCCGGCCGCATTGAAGCTTTCTTT. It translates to CASSSGRIEAFF.

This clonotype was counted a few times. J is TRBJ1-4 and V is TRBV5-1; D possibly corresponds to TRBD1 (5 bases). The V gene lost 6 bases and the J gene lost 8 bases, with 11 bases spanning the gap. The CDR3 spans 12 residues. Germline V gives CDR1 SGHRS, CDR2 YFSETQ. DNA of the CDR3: TGCGCCAGCAAACGGGAGGGGGAAAAACTGTTTTTT. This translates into CASKREGEKLFF.

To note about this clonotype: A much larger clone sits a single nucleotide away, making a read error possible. In DNA form, the CDR3 reads TGTGCCAGCAGTGAAGCCCGACCGGGGGAGAAGTACGTC. Its protein product is CASSEARPGEKYV. This chain joins TRBV6-1 and TRBJ2-7; a possible D gene is TRBD2 (6 bases). The CDR3 is made up of 13 amino acids. V shed 0 bases and J shed 11 bases, with 14 bases lying between them. In germline, CDR1 is MNHNS, CDR2 SASEGT.

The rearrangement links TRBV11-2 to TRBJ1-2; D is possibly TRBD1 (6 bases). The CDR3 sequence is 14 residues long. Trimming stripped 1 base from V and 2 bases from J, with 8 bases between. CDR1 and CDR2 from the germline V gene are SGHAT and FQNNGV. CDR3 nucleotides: TGTGCCAGCAGCTTAGTGACAGGCAACTATGGCTACACCTTC. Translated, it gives CASSLVTGNYGYTF.

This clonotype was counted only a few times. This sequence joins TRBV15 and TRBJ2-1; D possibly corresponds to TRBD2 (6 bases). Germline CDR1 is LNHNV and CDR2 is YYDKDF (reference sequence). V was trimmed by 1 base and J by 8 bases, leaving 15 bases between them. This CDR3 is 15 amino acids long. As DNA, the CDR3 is TGTGCCACCAGCAGAGGGACGACTAGAGAGGATGAGCAGTTCTTC. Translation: CATSRGTTREDEQFF.

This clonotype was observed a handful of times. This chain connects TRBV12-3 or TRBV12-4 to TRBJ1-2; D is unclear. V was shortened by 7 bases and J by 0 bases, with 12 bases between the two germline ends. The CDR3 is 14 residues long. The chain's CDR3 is CASTPGESNYGYTF. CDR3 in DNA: TGTGCCAGCACCCCTGGGGAATCTAACTATGGCTACACCTTC.

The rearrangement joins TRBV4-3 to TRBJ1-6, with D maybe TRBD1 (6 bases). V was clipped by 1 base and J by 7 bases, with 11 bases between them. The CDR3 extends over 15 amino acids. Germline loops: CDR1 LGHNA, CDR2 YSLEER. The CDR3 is CASSQVMGANSPLHF. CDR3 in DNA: TGCGCCAGCAGCCAAGTGATGGGGGCAAATTCACCCCTCCACTTT.

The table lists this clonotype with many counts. CDR3 in DNA: TGTGCCAGCAGTGCGCTTCCTGGGCGGGGGAGCTCCTACAATGAGCAGTTCTTC. This codes for CASSALPGRGSSYNEQFF. V gene TRBV12-3 or TRBV12-4 combines with J gene TRBJ2-1; 7 bases line up with TRBD2. V lost 5 bases to trimming and J lost 0 bases; unmatched junction nucleotides: 13. This CDR3 region has 18 residues.

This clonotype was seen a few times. DNA of the CDR3: TGTGCCAGCAGCCCTACCCGGGGTTATGGAACTGAAGCTTTCTTT. Translated, it gives CASSPTRGYGTEAFF. The chain couples TRBV7-2 to TRBJ1-1, with D unresolved. This CDR3 spans 15 amino acids. V dropped 5 bases and J dropped 5 bases, with 18 bases sitting between them. From germline, CDR1 is SGHTA and CDR2 FQGNSA.

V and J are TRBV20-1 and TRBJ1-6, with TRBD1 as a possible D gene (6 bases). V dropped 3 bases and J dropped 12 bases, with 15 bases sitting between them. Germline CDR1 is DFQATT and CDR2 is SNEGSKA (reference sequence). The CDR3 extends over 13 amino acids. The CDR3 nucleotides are TGCAGTGCTAGGGCCGGGACACAAGTACCCCTCCACTTT. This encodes CSARAGTQVPLHF.

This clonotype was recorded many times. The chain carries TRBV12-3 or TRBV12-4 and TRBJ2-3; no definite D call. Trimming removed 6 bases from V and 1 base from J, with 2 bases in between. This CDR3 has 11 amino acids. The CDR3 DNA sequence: TGTGCCAGCAGCCGCACAGATACGCAGTATTTT. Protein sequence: CASSRTDTQYF.

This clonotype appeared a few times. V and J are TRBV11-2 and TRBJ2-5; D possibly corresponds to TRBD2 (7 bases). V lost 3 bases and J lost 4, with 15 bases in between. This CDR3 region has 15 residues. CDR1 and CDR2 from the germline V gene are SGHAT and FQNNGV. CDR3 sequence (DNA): TGTGCCAGCAGCTTGACGTGGGGGGGCCGAGAGACCCAGTACTTC. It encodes CASSLTWGGRETQYF.

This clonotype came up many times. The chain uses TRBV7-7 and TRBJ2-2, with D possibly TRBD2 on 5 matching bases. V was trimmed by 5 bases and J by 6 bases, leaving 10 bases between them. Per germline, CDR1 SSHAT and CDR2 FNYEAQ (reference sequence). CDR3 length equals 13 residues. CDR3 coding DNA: TGTGCCAGCAGCCCCCAGAGGGCCGGGGAGCTGTTTTTT. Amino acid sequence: CASSPQRAGELFF.

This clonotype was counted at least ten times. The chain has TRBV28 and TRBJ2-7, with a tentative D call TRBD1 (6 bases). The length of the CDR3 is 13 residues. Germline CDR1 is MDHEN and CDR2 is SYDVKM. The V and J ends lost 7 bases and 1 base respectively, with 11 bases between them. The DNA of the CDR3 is TGTGCCAGCACAACACAGGGTTCCTACGAGCAGTACGTC. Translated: CASTTQGSYEQYV.

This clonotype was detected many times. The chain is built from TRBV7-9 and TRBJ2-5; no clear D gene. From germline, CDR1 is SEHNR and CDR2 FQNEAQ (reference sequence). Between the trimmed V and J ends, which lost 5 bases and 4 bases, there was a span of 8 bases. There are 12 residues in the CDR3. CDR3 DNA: TGTGCCAGCAGCCCGAACCGAGAGACCCAGTACTTC. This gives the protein CASSPNRETQYF. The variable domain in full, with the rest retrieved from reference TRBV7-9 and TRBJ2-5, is DTGVSQNPRHKITKRGQNVTFRCDPISEHNRLYWYRQTLGQGPEFLTYFQNEAQLEKSRLLSDRFSAERPKGSFSTLEIQRTEQGDSAMYLCASSPNRETQYFGPGTRLLVL.

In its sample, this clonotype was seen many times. CDR3 DNA: TGTGCCAGCAGCCGAACCGTGGGGCACTACGAGCAGTACTTC. It translates to CASSRTVGHYEQYF. This rearrangement joins TRBV7-9 to TRBJ2-7, with D perhaps TRBD1 (5 bases). Germline CDR1 is SEHNR and CDR2 is FQNEAQ (reference sequence). The V end was cut by 5 bases, the J end by 3 bases, with 14 bases between. The CDR3 has 14 amino acids.

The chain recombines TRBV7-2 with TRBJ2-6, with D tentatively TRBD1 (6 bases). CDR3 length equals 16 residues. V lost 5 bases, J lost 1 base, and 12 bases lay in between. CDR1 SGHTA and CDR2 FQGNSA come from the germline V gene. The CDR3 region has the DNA TGTGCCAGCAGCCGGTTCGGGACATCTGGGGCCAACGTCCTGACTTTC. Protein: CASSRFGTSGANVLTF.

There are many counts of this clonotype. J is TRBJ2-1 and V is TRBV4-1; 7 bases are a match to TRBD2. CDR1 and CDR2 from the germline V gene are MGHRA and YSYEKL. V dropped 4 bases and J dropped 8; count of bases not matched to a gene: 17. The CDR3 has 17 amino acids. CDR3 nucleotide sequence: TGCGCCAGCAGCCCCCTCCACCTCAGGGAGGGCTCGGATGAGCAGTTCTTC. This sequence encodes CASSPLHLREGSDEQFF.

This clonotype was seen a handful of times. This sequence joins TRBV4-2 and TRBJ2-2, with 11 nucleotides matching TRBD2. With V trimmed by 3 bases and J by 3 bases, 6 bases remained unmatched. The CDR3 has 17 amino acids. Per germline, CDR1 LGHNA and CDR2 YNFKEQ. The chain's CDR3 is CASSHPSGGSDTGELFF. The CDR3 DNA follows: TGTGCCAGCAGCCACCCTAGCGGGGGGAGCGACACCGGGGAGCTGTTTTTT.

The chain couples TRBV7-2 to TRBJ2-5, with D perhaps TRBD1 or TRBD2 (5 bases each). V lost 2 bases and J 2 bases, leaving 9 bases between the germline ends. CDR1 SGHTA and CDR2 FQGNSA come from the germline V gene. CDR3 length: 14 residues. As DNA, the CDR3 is TGTGCCAGCAGCTTAAGAGGGGTTCAAGAGACCCAGTACTTC. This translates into CASSLRGVQETQYF.

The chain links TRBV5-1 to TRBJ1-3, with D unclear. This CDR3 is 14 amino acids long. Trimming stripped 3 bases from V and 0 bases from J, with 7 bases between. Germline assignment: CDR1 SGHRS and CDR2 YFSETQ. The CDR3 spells CASSSSGSGNTIYF. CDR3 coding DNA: TGCGCCAGCAGCTCGTCAGGCTCTGGAAACACCATATATTTT.